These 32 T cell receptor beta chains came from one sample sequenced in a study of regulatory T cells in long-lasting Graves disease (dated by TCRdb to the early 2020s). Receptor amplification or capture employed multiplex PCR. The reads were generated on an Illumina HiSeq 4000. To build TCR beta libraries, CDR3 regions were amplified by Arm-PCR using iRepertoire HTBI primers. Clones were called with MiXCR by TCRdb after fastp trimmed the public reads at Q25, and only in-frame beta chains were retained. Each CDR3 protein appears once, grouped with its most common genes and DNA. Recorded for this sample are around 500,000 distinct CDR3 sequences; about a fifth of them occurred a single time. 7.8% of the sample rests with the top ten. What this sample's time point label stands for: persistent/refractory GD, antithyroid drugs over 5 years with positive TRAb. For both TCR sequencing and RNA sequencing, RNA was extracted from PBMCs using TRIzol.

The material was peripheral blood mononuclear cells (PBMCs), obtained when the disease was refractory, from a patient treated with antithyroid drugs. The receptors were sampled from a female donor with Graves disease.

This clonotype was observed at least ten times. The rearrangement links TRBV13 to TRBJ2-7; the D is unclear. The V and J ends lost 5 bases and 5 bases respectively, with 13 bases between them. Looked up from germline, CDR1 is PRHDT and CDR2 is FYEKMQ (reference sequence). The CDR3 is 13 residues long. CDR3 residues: CASSPPDSNEQYF. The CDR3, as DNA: TGTGCCAGCAGCCCTCCAGATTCGAACGAGCAGTACTTC.

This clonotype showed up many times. This chain's CDR3 is CASSDWQGAGELFF. The CDR3 DNA reads as TGTGCCAGCAGTGACTGGCAGGGAGCCGGGGAGCTGTTTTTT. The genes are TRBV2 and TRBJ2-2; D assignment may be TRBD1 or TRBD2 (5 bases each). Trimming left V 3 bases short and J 6 bases short, with 11 bases between. The CDR3 has 14 residues. Germline CDR1 and CDR2: SNHLY and FYNNEI.

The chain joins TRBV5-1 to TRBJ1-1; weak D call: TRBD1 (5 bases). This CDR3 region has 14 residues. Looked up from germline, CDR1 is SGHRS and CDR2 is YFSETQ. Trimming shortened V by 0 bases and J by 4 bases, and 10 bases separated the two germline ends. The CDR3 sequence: CASSLVAGITEAFF. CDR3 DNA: TGCGCCAGCAGCTTGGTGGCAGGGATCACTGAAGCTTTCTTT. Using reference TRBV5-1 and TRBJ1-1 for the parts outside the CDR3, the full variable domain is KAGVTQTPRYLIKTRGQQVTLSCSPISGHRSVSWYQQTPGQGLQFLFEYFSETQRNKGNFPGRFSGRQFSNSRSEMNVSTLELGDSALYLCASSLVAGITEAFFGQGTRLTVV.

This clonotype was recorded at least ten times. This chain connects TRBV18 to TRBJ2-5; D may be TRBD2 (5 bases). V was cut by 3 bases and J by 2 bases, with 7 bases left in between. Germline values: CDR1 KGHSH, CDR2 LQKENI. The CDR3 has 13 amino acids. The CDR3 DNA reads TGTGCCAGCTCACCGGACTTTCAAGAGACCCAGTACTTC. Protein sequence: CASSPDFQETQYF.

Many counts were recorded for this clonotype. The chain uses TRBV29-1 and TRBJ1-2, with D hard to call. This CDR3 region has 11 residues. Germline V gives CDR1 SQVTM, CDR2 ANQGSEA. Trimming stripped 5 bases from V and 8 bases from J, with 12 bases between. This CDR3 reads CSVSLGGGYTF. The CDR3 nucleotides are TGCAGCGTTTCATTGGGAGGCGGCTACACCTTC.

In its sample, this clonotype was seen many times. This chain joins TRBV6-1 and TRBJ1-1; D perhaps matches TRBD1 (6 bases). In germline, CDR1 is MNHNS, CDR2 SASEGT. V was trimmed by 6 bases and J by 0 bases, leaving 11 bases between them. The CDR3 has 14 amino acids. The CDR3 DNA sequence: TGTGCCAGCAGGCGGGGGGACATGAACACTGAAGCTTTCTTT. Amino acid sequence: CASRRGDMNTEAFF.

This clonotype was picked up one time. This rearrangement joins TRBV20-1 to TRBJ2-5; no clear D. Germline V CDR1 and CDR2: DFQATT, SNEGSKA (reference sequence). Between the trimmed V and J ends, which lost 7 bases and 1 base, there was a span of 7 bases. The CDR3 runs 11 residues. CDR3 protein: CSGDGQETQYF. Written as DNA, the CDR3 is TGCAGTGGCGACGGCCAAGAGACCCAGTACTTC.

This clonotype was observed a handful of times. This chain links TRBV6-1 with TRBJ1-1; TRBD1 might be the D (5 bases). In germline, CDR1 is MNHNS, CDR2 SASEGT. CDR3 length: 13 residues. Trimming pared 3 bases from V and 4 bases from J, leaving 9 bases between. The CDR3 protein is CASSDRAGTEAFF. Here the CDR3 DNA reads TGTGCCAGCAGTGACAGGGCTGGCACTGAAGCTTTCTTT.

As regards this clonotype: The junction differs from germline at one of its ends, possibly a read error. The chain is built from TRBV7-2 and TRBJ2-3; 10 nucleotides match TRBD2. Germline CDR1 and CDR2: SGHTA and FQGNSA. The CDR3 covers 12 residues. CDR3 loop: CASSRGSGRRDF. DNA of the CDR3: TGTGCCAGCAGCCGAGGTAGCGGGAGGCGAGATTTT.

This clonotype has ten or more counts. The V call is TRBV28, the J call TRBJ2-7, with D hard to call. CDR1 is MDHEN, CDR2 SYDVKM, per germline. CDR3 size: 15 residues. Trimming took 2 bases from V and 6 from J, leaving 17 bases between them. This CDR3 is CASSLVREIGLEQYF. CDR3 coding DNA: TGTGCCAGCAGTTTAGTTCGAGAGATCGGCCTCGAGCAGTACTTC.

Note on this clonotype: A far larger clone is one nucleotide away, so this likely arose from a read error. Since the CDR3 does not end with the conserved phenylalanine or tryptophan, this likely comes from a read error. CDR3 loop: CASSEGGGTIQETQYL. CDR3 nucleotide sequence: TGTGCCAGCAGTGAAGGGGGAGGGACTATCCAAGAGACCCAGTACCTC. The chain is built from TRBV7-2 and TRBJ2-5, with TRBD2 as a possible D gene (7 bases). Germline V gives CDR1 SGHTA, CDR2 FQGNSA. The V and J ends lost 6 bases and 1 base respectively, with 18 bases between them. This CDR3 spans 16 amino acids.

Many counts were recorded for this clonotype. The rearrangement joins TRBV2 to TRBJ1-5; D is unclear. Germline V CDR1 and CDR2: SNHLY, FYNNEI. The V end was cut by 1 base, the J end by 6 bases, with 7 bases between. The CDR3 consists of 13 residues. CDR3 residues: CASSEGGGQPQHF. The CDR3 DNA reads TGTGCCAGCAGTGAAGGGGGAGGTCAGCCCCAGCATTTT.

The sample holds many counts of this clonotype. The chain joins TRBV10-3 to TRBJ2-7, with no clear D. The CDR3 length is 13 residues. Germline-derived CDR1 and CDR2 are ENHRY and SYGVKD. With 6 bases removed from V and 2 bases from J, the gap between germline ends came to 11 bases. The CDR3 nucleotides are TGTGCCATCAGCAGGACGATTACCTACGAGCAGTACTTC. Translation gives CAISRTITYEQYF.

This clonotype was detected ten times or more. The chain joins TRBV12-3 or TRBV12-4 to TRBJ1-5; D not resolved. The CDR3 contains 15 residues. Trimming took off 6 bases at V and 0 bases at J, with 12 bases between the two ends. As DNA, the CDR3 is TGTGCCAGCAGACCTGGACTGTATAGCAATCAGCCCCAGCATTTT. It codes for CASRPGLYSNQPQHF.

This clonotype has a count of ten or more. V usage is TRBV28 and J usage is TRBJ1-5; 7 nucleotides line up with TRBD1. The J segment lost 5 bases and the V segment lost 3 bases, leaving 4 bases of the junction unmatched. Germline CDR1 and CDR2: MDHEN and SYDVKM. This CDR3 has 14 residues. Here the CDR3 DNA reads TGTGCCAGCAGTTTGCTGACAGGGTATCAGCCCCAGCATTTT. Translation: CASSLLTGYQPQHF.

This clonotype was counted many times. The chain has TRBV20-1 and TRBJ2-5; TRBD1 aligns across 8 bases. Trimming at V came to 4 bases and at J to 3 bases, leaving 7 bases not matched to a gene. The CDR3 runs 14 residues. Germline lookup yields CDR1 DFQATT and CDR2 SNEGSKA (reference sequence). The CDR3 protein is CSAIPGQDKETQYF. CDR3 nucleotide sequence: TGCAGTGCTATTCCGGGACAGGACAAAGAGACCCAGTACTTC.

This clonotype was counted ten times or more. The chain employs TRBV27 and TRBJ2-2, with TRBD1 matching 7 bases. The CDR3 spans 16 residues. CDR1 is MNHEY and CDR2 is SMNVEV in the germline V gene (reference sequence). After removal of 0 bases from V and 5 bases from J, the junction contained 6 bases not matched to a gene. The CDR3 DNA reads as TGTGCCAGCAGTTTATCGTCAGGGGGTAGGACCGGGGAGCTGTTTTTT. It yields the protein CASSLSSGGRTGELFF.

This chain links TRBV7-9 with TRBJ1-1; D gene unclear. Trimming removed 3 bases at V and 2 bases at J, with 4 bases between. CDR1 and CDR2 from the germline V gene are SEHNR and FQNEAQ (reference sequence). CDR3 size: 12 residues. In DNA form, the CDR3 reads TGTGCCAGCAGCTTTTTTAACACTGAAGCTTTCTTT. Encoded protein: CASSFFNTEAFF. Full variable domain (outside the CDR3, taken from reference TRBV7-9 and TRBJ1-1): DTGVSQNPRHKITKRGQNVTFRCDPISEHNRLYWYRQTLGQGPEFLTYFQNEAQLEKSRLLSDRFSAERPKGSFSTLEIQRTEQGDSAMYLCASSFFNTEAFFGQGTRLTVV.

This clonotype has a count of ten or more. The CDR3: CASSLRFRLNYGYTF. The CDR3 DNA reads as TGTGCCAGCAGTTTACGGTTTCGGTTAAACTATGGCTACACCTTC. This chain links TRBV28 with TRBJ1-2; D remains unclear. Germline V gene sequence: CDR1 MDHEN, CDR2 SYDVKM. The CDR3 is 15 residues long. The germline V and J ends were trimmed by 2 bases and 2 bases, with 12 bases remaining between them.

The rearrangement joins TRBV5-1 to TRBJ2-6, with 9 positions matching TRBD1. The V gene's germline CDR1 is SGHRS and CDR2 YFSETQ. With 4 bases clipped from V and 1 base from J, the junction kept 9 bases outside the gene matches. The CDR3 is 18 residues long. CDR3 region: CASSHWTGETSGANVLTF. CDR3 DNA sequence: TGCGCCAGCAGCCACTGGACAGGGGAGACTTCTGGGGCCAACGTCCTGACTTTC. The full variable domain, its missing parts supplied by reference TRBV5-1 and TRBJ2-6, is KAGVTQTPRYLIKTRGQQVTLSCSPISGHRSVSWYQQTPGQGLQFLFEYFSETQRNKGNFPGRFSGRQFSNSRSEMNVSTLELGDSALYLCASSHWTGETSGANVLTFGAGSRLTVL.

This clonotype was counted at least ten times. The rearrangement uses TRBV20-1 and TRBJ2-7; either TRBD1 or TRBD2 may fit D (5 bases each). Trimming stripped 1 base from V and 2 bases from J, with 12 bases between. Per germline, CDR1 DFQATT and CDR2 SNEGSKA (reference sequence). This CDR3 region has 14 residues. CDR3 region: CSARAGAGPYEQYF. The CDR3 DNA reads TGCAGTGCTAGAGCCGGGGCGGGTCCCTACGAGCAGTACTTC.

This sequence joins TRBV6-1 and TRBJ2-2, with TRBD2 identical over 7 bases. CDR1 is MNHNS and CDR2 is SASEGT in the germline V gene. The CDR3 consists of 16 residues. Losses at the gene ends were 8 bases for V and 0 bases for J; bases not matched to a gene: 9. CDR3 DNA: TGTGCCAGCGGTAAACTAGCGCTTTCGAACACCGGGGAGCTGTTTTTT. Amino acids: CASGKLALSNTGELFF.

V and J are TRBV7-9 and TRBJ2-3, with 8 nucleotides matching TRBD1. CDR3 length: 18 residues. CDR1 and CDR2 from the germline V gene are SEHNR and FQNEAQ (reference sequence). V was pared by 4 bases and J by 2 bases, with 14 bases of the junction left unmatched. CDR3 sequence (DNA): TGTGCCAGCAGCTCGACAGGGGAAATTTCGGAGTTCACAGATACGCAGTATTTT. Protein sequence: CASSSTGEISEFTDTQYF.

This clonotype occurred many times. This CDR3 reads CATSDSRGQMNEKLFF. CDR3 sequence (DNA): TGTGCCACCAGTGATTCACGGGGACAGATGAATGAAAAACTGTTTTTT. V and J are TRBV24-1 and TRBJ1-4; 7 positions agree with TRBD1. The CDR3 sequence is 16 residues long. From germline, CDR1 is KGHDR and CDR2 SFDVKD. Trimming cost V 2 bases and J 5 bases; bases outside gene matches: 7.

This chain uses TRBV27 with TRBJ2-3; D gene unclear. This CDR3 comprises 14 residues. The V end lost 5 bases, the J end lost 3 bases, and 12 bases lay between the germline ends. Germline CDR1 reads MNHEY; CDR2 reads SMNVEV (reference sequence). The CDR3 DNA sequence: TGTGCCAGCAGTCTCCGACACGAAACAGATACGCAGTATTTT. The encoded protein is CASSLRHETDTQYF.

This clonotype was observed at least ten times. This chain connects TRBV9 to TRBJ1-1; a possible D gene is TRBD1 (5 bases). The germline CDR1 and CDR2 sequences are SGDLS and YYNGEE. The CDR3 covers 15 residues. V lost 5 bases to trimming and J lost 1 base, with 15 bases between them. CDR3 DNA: TGTGCCAGCAGGAGGGGCCCCGGATGGAACACTGAAGCTTTCTTT. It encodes CASRRGPGWNTEAFF.

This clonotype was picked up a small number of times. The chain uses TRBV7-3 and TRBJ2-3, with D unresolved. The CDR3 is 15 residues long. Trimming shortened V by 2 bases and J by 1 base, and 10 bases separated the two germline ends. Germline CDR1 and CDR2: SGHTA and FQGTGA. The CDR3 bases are TGTGCCAGCAGCTTATCGGTGGTAGGCACAGATACGCAGTATTTT. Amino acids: CASSLSVVGTDTQYF.

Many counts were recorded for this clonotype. The CDR3 bases are TGTGCCAGCAGTTTGTTGGGGGTCTACGCGACCCAGTACTTC. Protein: CASSLLGVYATQYF. The chain recombines TRBV12-3 or TRBV12-4 with TRBJ2-5, with D perhaps TRBD1 or TRBD2 (5 bases each). Between the trimmed V and J ends, which lost 3 bases and 7 bases, there was a span of 15 bases. The CDR3 has 14 amino acids.

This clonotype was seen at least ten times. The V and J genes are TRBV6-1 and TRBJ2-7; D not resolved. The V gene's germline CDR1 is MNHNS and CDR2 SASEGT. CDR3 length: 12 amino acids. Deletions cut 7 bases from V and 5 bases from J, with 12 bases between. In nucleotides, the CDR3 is TGTGCCAGCACCTCAGCGAGTGACGAGCAGTACTTC. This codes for CASTSASDEQYF.

CDR3 bases: TGTGCCAGCAGAACAGGGGCCAACGAGCAGTACTTC. Encoded protein: CASRTGANEQYF. The chain combines TRBV6-1 with TRBJ2-7, with 7 nucleotides matching TRBD1. V lost 6 bases and J lost 5; bases outside the gene matches: 4. Per germline, CDR1 MNHNS and CDR2 SASEGT. The CDR3 consists of 12 residues.

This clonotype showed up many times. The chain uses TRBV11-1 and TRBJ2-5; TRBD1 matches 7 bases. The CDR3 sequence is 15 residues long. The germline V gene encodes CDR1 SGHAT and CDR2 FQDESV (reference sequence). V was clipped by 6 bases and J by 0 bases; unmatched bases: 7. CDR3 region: CASSPGQAHQETQYF. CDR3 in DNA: TGTGCCAGCAGTCCCGGACAGGCACACCAAGAGACCCAGTACTTC.

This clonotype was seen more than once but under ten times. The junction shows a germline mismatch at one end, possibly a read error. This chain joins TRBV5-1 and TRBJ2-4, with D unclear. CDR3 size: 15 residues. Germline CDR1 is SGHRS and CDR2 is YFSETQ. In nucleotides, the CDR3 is TGCGCCAGCACCTTGGGTCAGACAGCCAAAAACATTCAGTACTTC. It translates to CASTLGQTAKNIQYF.